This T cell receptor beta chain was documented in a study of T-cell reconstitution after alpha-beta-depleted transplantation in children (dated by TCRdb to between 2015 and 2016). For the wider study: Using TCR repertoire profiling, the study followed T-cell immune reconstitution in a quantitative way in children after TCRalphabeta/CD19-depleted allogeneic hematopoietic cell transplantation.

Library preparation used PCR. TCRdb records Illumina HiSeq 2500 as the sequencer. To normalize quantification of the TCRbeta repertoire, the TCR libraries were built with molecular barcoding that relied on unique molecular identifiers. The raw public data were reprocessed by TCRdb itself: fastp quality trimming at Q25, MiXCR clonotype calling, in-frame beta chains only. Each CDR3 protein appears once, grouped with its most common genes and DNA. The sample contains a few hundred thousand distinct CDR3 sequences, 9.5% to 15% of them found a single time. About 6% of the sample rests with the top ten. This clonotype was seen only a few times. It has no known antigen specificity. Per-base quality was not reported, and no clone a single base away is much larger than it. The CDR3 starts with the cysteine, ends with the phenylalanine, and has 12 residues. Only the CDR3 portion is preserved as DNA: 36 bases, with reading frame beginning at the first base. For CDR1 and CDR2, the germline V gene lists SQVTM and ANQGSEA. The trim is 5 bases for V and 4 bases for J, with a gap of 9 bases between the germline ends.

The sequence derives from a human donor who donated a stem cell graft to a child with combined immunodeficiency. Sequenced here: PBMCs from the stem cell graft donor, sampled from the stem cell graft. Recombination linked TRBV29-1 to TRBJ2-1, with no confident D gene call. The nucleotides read TGCAGCGTTATGGCTTTTTACAATGAGCAGTTCTTC. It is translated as CSVMAFYNEQFF.